One and the same sample provided the 9 T cell receptor beta chains below, sequenced in a study of blood T cell repertoires in COVID-19. The data were produced by immunoSEQ multiplex PCR, yet TCRdb's version contains in-frame clones alone and is incomplete. The sample lists 150,000 to 200,000 clones, around 74% occurring once. The sequenced sample was peripheral blood. These receptors were obtained from a man in his 70s with acute or convalescent COVID-19.

The chain joins TRBV2 to TRBJ1-2, with 9 bases aligning to TRBD1. Germline V gene lookup returns CDR1 SNHLY and CDR2 FYNNEI. The V segment lost 4 bases and the J segment 6 bases; nucleotides outside the gene matches: 3. The CDR3 has 13 residues. CDR3 sequence (DNA): TGTGCCAGCAGTGGGACAGGGGAGGATGGCTACACCTTC. Its translation: CASSGTGEDGYTF.

V is TRBV7-2 and J is TRBJ2-1, with TRBD2 identical over 9 bases. The CDR3 has 14 residues. Trimming removed 5 bases from V and 8 bases from J; junction bases left unmatched: 7. The V gene's germline CDR1 is SGHTA and CDR2 FQGNSA. This CDR3 is CASSHSGSLYEQFF. In DNA, the CDR3 is TGTGCCAGCAGCCATAGCGGGAGTCTATATGAGCAGTTCTTC.

V gene TRBV7-9 combines with J gene TRBJ1-6, with TRBD1 matching 8 bases. J gave up 8 bases and V 4 bases, and 10 bases lay outside the gene matches. Germline values: CDR1 SEHNR, CDR2 FQNEAQ (reference sequence). The CDR3 runs to 16 residues. The CDR3 DNA is TGTGCCAGCAGCTCCTTCTTGTCACAGGGGGATTCACCCCTCCACTTT. This codes for CASSSFLSQGDSPLHF.

This clone has just one count. The chain couples TRBV30 to TRBJ2-1; D gene ambiguous. This CDR3 is 12 amino acids long. CDR1 GTSNPN and CDR2 SVGIG come from the germline V gene (reference sequence). Trimming cost V 1 base and J 7 bases, with 8 bases left between them. The chain's CDR3 is CAWSETRNEQFF. The CDR3 DNA reads TGTGCCTGGAGTGAGACCAGGAATGAGCAGTTCTTC.

The CDR3: CASSLSASGSQETQYF. CDR3 coding DNA: TGTGCCAGCAGTTTATCGGCTAGCGGGAGCCAAGAGACCCAGTACTTC. The V call is TRBV28, the J call TRBJ2-5; TRBD2 aligns across 10 bases. Germline CDR1 and CDR2: MDHEN and SYDVKM. The V gene end was trimmed by 1 base and the J gene end by 1 base; junction bases not matched to a gene: 3. The CDR3 sequence is 16 residues long.

The V and J genes are TRBV5-4 and TRBJ1-1; weak D call: TRBD1 (5 bases). This CDR3 comprises 17 residues. The germline CDR1 and CDR2 sequences are SGHNT and YYREEE (reference sequence). With 1 base removed from V and 3 bases from J, the gap between germline ends came to 19 bases. CDR3 sequence: CASSLSQGGGSYTEAFF. DNA of the CDR3: TGTGCCAGCAGCTTGTCGCAGGGCGGTGGTTCGTACACTGAAGCTTTCTTT. Complete variable domain (other parts from reference TRBV5-4 and TRBJ1-1): ETGVTQSPTHLIKTRGQQVTLRCSSQSGHNTVSWYQQALGQGPQFIFQYYREEENGRGNFPPRFSGLQFPNYSSELNVNALELDDSALYLCASSLSQGGGSYTEAFFGQGTRLTVV.

The chain carries TRBV19 and TRBJ1-1, with 7 bases that match TRBD1. Germline CDR1 is LNHDA and CDR2 is SQIVND (reference sequence). Trimming removed 1 base from V and 5 bases from J; junction bases left unmatched: 4. The CDR3 has 14 amino acids. CDR3 amino acids: CASSIGETGTEAFF. In DNA, the CDR3 is TGTGCCAGTAGTATAGGGGAGACAGGGACTGAAGCTTTCTTT. Supplemented by reference TRBV19 and TRBJ1-1, the full variable domain reads DGGITQSPKYLFRKEGQNVTLSCEQNLNHDAMYWYRQDPGQGLRLIYYSQIVNDFQKGDIAEGYSVSREKKESFPLTVTSAQKNPTAFYLCASSIGETGTEAFFGQGTRLTVV.

This clone has just one count. The CDR3 reads CASSPQDGREETQYF. The CDR3 bases are TGTGCCAGCAGCCCCCAGGACGGCAGGGAAGAGACCCAGTACTTC. The gene calls are TRBV7-6 and TRBJ2-5; D perhaps matches TRBD1 (5 bases). The germline CDR1 and CDR2 sequences are SGHVS and FNYEAQ. The CDR3 is 15 amino acids. V was cut by 5 bases and J by 3 bases, with 16 bases left in between.

The chain uses TRBV10-2 and TRBJ1-2; the match to TRBD1 covers 11 bases. CDR3 length: 14 residues. The V gene's germline CDR1 is WSHSY and CDR2 SAAADI. Trimming cost V 6 bases and J 5 bases; bases outside gene matches: 5. Here the CDR3 DNA reads TGCGCCAGCAGCCCGGGGACAGGGGGATATGGCTACACCTTC. It translates to CASSPGTGGYGYTF.